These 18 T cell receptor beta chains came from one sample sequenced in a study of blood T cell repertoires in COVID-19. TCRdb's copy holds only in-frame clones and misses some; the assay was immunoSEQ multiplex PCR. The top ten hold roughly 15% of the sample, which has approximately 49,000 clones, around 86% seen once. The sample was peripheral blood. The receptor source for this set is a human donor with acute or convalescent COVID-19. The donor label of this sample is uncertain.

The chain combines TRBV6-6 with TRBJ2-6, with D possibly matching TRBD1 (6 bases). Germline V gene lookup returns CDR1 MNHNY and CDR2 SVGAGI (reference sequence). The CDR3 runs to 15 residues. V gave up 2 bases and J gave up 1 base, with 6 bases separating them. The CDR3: CASSYQGSGANVLTF. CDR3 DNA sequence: TGTGCCAGCAGTTACCAGGGGTCTGGGGCCAACGTCCTGACTTTC.

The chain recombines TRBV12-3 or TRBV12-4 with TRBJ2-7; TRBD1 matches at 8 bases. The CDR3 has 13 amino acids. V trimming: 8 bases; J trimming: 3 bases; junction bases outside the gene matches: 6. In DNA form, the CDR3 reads TGTGCCAGCTCCACCGGGACAGGCTACGAGCAGTACTTC. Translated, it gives CASSTGTGYEQYF.

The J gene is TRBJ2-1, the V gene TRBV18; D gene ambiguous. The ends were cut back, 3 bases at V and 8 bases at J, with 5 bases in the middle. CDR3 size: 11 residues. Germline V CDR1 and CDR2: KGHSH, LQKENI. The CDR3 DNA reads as TGTGCCAGCTCACCCTTTGATGAGCAGTTCTTC. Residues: CASSPFDEQFF.

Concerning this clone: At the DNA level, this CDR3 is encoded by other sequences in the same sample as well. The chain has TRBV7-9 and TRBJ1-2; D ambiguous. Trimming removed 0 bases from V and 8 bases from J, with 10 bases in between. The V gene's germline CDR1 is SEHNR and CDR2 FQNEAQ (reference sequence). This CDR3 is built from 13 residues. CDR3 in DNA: TGTGCCAGCAGCTTAGCGCGGGAGGGCGGCTACACCTTC. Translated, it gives CASSLAREGGYTF.

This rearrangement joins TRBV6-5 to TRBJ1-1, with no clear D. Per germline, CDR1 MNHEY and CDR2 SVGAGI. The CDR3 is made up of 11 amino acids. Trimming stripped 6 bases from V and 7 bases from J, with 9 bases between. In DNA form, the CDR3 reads TGTGCCAGCAGAGCGGGTAGTGAAGCTTTCTTT. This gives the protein CASRAGSEAFF.

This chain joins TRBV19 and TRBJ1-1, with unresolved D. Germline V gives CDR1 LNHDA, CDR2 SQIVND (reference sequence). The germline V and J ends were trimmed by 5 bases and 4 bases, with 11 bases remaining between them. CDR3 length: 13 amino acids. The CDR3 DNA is TGTGCCAGTAGTGGTATGAGCGGCACTGAAGCTTTCTTT. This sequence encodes CASSGMSGTEAFF.

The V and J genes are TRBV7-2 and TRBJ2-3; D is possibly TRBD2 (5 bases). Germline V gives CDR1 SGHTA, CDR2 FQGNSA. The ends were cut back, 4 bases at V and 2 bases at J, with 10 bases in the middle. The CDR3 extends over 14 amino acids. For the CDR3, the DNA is TGTGCCAGCAGCTCGACGGGGTTCACAGATACGCAGTATTTT. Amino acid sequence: CASSSTGFTDTQYF.

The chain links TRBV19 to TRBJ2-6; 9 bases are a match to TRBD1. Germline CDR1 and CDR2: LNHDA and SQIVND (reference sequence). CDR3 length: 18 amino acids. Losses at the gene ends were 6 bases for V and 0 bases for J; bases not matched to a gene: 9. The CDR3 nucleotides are TGTGCCAGTAGACCAACAGGGGGCTTTTCCTCTGGGGCCAACGTCCTGACTTTC. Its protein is CASRPTGGFSSGANVLTF.

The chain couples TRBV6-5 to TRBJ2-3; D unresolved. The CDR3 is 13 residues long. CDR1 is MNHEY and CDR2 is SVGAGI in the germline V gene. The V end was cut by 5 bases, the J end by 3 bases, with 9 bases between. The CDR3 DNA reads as TGTGCCAGCAGTCACGCCGGGACAGATACGCAGTATTTT. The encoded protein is CASSHAGTDTQYF.

Written as DNA, the CDR3 is TGTGCCAGCAGCTCCCGGGTGGGGGGGGACCAGTCGCGCGAGCAGTACTTC. Translating gives CASSSRVGGDQSREQYF. The chain carries TRBV7-9 and TRBJ2-7, with TRBD2 matching 7 bases. Germline V gene sequence: CDR1 SEHNR, CDR2 FQNEAQ (reference sequence). This CDR3 has 17 amino acids. J gave up 6 bases and V 4 bases, and 18 bases lay outside the gene matches.

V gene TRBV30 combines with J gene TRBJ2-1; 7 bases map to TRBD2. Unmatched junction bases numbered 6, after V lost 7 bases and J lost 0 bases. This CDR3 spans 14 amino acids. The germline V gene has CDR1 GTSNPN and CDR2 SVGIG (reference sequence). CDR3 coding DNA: TGTGCCTTTGCTAGCGGAAGCTCCTACAATGAGCAGTTCTTC. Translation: CAFASGSSYNEQFF.

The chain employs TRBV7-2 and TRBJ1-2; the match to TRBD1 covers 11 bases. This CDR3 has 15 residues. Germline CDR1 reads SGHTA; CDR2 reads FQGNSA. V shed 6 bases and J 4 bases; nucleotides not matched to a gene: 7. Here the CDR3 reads CASRFTGTGGYGYTF. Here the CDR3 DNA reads TGTGCCAGCAGATTTACCGGGACAGGGGGCTATGGCTACACCTTC.

Here the CDR3 reads CASSSTSGGFADTQYF. The DNA for the CDR3 is TGTGCCAGTAGTAGTACTAGCGGGGGGTTTGCCGATACGCAGTATTTT. This rearrangement joins TRBV19 to TRBJ2-3, with TRBD2 matching over 12 bases. This CDR3 is built from 16 residues. J lost 6 bases, V lost 4 bases, and 8 bases had no gene match. Germline CDR1 and CDR2: LNHDA and SQIVND (reference sequence).

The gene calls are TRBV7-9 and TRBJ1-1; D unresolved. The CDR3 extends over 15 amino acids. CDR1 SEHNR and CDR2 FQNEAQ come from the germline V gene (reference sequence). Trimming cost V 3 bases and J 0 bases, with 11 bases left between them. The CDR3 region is CASSFPAAMNTEAFF. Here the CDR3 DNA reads TGTGCCAGCAGCTTTCCCGCGGCTATGAACACTGAAGCTTTCTTT.

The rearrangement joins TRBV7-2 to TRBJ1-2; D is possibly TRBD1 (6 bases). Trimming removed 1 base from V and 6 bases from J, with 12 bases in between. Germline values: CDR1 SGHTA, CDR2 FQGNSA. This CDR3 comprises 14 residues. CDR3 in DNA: TGTGCCAGCAGCTTAGGGGAAAGACAGGATGGCTACACCTTC. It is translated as CASSLGERQDGYTF.

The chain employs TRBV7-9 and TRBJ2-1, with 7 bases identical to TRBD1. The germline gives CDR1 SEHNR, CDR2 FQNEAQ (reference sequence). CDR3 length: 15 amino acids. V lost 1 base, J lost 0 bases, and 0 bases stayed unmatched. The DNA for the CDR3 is TGTGCCAGCAGCTTAGGACAGGGCTCCTACAATGAGCAGTTCTTC. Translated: CASSLGQGSYNEQFF.

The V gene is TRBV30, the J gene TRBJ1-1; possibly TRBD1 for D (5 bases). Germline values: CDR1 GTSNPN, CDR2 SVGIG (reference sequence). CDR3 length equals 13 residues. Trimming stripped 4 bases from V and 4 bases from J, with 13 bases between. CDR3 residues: CAWTPGFSTEAFF. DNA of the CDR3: TGTGCCTGGACCCCAGGGTTTAGCACTGAAGCTTTCTTT.

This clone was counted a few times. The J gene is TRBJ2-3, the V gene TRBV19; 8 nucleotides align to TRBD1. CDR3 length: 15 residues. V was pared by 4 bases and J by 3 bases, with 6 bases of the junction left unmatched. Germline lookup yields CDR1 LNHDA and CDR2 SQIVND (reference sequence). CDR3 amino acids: CASSTRQGWTDTQYF. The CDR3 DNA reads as TGTGCCAGTAGTACTCGACAGGGGTGGACAGATACGCAGTATTTT.